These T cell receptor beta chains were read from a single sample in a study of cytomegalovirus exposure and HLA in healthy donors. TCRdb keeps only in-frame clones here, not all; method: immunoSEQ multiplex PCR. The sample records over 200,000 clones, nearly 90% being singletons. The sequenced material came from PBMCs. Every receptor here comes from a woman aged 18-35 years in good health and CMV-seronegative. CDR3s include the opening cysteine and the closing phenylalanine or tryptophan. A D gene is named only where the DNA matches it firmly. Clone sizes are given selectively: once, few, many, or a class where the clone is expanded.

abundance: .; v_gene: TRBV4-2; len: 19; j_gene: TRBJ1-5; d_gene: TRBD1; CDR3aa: CASSQDLGQGTNSNQPQHF; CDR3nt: TGTGCCAGCAGCCAAGACCTGGGACAGGGGACAAATAGCAATCAGCCCCAGCATTTT
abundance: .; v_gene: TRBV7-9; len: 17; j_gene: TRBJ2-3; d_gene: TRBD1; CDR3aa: CASSLDRGQTSTDTQYF; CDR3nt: TGTGCCAGCAGCTTAGACAGGGGGCAAACTAGCACAGATACGCAGTATTTT
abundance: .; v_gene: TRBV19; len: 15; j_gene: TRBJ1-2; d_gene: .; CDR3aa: CASSDPGRANYGYTF; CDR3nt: TGTGCCAGTAGTGACCCTGGGAGGGCCAACTATGGCTACACCTTC
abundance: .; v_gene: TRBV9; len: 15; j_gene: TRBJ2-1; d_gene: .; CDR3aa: CASSVWGGLKSEQFF; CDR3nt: TGTGCCAGCAGCGTTTGGGGGGGCCTCAAAAGTGAGCAGTTCTTC
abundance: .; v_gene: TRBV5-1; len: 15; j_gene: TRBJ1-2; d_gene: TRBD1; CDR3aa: CASSLDRGPYYGYTF; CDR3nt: TGCGCCAGCAGCTTGGACAGGGGGCCGTACTATGGCTACACCTTC
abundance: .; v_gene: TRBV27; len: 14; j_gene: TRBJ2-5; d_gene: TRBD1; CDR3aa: CASSPMGQRGTQYF; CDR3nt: TGTGCCAGCAGTCCGATGGGACAGCGAGGGACCCAGTACTTC
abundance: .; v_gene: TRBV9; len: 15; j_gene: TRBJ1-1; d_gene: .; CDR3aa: CASSVFQGMNTEAFF; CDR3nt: TGTGCCAGCAGCGTTTTCCAGGGTATGAACACTGAAGCTTTCTTT
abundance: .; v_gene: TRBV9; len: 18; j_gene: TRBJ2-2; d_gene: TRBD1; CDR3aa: CASSVGVGGAGGTGELFF; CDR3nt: TGTGCCAGCAGCGTAGGCGTTGGAGGAGCAGGGGGCACCGGGGAGCTGTTTTTT
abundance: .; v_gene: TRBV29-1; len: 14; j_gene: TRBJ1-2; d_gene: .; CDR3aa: CSVERSGGTKGYTF; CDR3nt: TGCAGCGTTGAACGCTCCGGGGGTACCAAAGGCTACACCTTC
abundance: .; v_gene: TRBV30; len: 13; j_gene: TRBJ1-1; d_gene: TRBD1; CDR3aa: CAWRGQGHAEAFF; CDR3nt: TGTGCCTGGAGAGGACAGGGTCATGCTGAAGCTTTCTTT
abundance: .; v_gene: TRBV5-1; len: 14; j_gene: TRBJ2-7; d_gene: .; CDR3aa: CASSTDRPSYEQYF; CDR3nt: TGCGCCAGCAGCACTGACAGGCCAAGCTACGAGCAGTACTTC
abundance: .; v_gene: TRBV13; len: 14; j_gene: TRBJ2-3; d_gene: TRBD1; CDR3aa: CASTRTGLTDTQYF; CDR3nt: TGTGCCAGCACTCGGACAGGTTTAACAGATACGCAGTATTTT
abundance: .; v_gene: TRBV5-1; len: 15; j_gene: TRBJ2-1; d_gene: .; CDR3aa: CASSSDGQGYDEQFF; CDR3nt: TGCGCCAGCAGTTCCGATGGGCAGGGATACGATGAGCAGTTCTTC
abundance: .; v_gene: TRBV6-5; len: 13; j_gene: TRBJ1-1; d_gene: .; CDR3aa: CASSNRVFAEAFF; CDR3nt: TGTGCCAGCAGCAACAGGGTTTTTGCTGAAGCTTTCTTT
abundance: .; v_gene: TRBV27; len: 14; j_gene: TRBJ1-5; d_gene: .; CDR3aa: CASSTGKGYQPQHF; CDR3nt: TGTGCCAGCAGCACAGGGAAGGGGTATCAGCCCCAGCATTTT
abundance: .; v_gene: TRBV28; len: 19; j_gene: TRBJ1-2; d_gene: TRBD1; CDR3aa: CASSLSYRGRVRGNYGYTF; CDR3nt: TGTGCCAGCAGTTTATCATACAGGGGGCGGGTTAGGGGTAACTATGGCTACACCTTC
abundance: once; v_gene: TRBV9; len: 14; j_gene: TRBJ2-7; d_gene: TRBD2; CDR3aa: CASSVGGGTYEQYF; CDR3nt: TGTGCCAGCAGCGTAGGGGGGGGAACCTACGAGCAGTACTTC
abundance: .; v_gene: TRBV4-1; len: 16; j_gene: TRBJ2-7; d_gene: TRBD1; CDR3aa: CASSWKQGASSYEQYF; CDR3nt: TGCGCCAGCAGCTGGAAACAGGGGGCTAGCTCCTACGAGCAGTACTTC
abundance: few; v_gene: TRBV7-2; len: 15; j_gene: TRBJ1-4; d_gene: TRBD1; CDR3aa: CASSKTTGDGEKLFF; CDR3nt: TGTGCCAGCAGCAAAACCACAGGGGATGGGGAAAAACTGTTTTTT
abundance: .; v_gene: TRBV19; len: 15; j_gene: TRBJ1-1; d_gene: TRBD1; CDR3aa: CASSGTGDGNTEAFF; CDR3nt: TGTGCCAGTAGTGGGACAGGGGACGGAAACACTGAAGCTTTCTTT
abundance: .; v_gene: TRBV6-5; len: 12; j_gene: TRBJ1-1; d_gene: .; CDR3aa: CASRNGGTEAFF; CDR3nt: TGTGCCAGCAGGAACGGAGGGACTGAAGCTTTCTTT
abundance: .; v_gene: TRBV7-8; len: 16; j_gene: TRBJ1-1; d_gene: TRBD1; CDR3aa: CASSHGGTGAGTEAFF; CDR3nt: TGTGCCAGCAGCCACGGCGGGACAGGGGCGGGCACTGAAGCTTTCTTT
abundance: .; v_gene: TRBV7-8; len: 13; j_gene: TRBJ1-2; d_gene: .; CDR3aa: CASSTGLGYGYTF; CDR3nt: TGTGCCAGCAGCACAGGGCTAGGGTATGGCTACACCTTC
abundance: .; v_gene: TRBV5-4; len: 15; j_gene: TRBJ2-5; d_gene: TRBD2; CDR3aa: CASSLTSGGQETQYF; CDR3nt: TGTGCCAGCAGCTTGACTAGCGGGGGTCAAGAGACCCAGTACTTC
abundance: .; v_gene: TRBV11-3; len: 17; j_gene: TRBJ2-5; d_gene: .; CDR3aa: CASSLSGPGTEEETQYF; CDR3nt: TGTGCCAGCAGCTTAAGCGGACCCGGGACTGAAGAGGAGACCCAGTACTTC
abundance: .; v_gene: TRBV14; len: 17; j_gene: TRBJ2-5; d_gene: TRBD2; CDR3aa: CASSRHPGLAGLETQYF; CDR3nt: TGTGCCAGCAGCAGACACCCGGGACTAGCGGGGTTAGAGACCCAGTACTTC
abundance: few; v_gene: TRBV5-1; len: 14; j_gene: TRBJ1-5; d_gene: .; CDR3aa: CASSLAGGNQPQHF; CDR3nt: TGCGCCAGCAGCTTGGCAGGGGGCAATCAGCCCCAGCATTTT
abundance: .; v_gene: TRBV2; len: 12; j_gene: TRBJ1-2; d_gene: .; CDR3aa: CASSGRNYGYTF; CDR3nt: TGTGCCAGCAGTGGGCGGAATTATGGCTACACCTTC
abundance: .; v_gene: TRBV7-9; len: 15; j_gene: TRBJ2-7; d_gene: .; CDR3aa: CASSRHDAAAGEQYF; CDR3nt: TGTGCCAGCAGCCGCCATGATGCCGCGGCAGGGGAGCAGTACTTC
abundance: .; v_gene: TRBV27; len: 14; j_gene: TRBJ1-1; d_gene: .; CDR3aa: CASSSPGMNTEAFF; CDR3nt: TGTGCCAGCAGTTCCCCGGGTATGAACACTGAAGCTTTCTTT
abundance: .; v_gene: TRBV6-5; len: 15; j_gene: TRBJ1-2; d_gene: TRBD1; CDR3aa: CASSRDSGTNYGYTF; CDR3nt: TGTGCCAGCAGCCGGGACAGCGGAACTAACTATGGCTACACCTTC
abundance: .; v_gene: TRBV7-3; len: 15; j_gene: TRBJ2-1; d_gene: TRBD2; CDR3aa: CASSVLAGGRNEQFF; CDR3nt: TGTGCCAGCAGCGTACTAGCGGGGGGGCGTAATGAGCAGTTCTTC
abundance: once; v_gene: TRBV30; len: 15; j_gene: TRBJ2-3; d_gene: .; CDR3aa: CAWSVIGSSTDTQYF; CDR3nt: TGTGCCTGGAGTGTAATCGGGTCTAGCACAGATACGCAGTATTTT
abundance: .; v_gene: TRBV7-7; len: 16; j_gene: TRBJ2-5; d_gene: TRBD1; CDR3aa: CASSLGGRGLPETQYF; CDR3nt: TGTGCCAGCAGCTTAGGCGGCAGGGGGCTTCCAGAGACCCAGTACTTC
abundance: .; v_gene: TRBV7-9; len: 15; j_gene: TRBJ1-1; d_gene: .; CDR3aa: CASSPSGGTNTEAFF; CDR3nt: TGTGCCAGCAGCCCGTCTGGAGGGACGAACACTGAAGCTTTCTTT
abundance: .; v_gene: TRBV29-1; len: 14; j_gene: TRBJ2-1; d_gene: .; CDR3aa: CSVVRRGRGNEQFF; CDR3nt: TGCAGCGTTGTCCGCAGGGGAAGGGGCAATGAGCAGTTCTTC
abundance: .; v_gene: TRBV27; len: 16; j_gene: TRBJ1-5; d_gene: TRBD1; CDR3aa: CATKAGGTGGIQPQHF; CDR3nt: TGTGCCACCAAGGCCGGGGGGACAGGGGGCATTCAGCCCCAGCATTTT
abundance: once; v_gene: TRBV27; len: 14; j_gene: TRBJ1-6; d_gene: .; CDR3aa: CASSLGGANSPLHF; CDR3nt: TGTGCCAGCAGTTTAGGGGGCGCGAATTCACCCCTCCACTTT
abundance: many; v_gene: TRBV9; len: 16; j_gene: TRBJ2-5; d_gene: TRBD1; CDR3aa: CASSGGTGGIGETQYF; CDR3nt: TGTGCCAGCAGCGGCGGAACAGGGGGCATCGGAGAGACCCAGTACTTC
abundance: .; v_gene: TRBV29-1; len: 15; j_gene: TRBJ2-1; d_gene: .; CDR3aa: CSVVGGAELYNEQFF; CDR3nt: TGCAGCGTTGTAGGGGGAGCGGAGCTCTACAATGAGCAGTTCTTC
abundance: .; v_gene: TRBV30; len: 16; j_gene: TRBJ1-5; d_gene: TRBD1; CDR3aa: CAWSVGTAYSNQPQHF; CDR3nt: TGTGCCTGGAGTGTAGGGACAGCCTATAGCAATCAGCCCCAGCATTTT
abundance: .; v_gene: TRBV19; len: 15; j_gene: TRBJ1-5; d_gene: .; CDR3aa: CASSIIGVGNQPQHF; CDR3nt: TGTGCCAGTAGTATCATAGGGGTGGGCAATCAGCCCCAGCATTTT
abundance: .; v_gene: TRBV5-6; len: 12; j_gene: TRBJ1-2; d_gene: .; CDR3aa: CASSLTGYGYTF; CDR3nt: TGTGCCAGCAGCTTGACAGGGTATGGCTACACCTTC
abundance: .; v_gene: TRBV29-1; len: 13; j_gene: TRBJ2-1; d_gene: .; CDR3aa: CSVDLGARDEQFF; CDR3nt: TGCAGCGTTGATTTGGGGGCTCGTGATGAGCAGTTCTTC
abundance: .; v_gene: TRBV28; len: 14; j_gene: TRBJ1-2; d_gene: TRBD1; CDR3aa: CASSLDGTGSGYTF; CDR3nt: TGTGCCAGCAGTTTAGACGGGACAGGGAGCGGCTACACCTTC
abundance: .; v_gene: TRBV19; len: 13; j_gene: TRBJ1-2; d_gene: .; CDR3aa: CASQAVANYGYTF; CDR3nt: TGTGCCAGCCAGGCAGTAGCTAACTATGGCTACACCTTC
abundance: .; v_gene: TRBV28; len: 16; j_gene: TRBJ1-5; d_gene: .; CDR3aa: CASSFLALRDNQPQHF; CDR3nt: TGTGCCAGCAGTTTTCTGGCACTACGGGACAATCAGCCCCAGCATTTT